The sequence of this T cell receptor beta chain was determined in a study of beta chain features in type 1 diabetes (dated by TCRdb to 2016 to 2019). Background on the whole study: Patients and healthy donors did not differ in mean age, gender distribution, total cell number or subset yield. A total of 90 million to 120 million sorted cells were examined across all samples, and a strong correlation was observed between cell number per subset and RNA yield. The study compared the TCRB repertoires of sorted circulating CD4+ T cell subsets in recently diagnosed type 1 diabetes patients with those in matched healthy donors. Regulatory and stem cell-like memory subsets were obtained from only 8 patients and roughly eight healthy donors, while naive and central memory subsets were obtained from all 30 or so donors. General study outcomes and caveats: A moderate but significant shortening of TCRB CDR3 length was observed in type 1 diabetes patients in all four CD4+ subsets. Fewer insertions and more nucleotide deletions at VDJ recombination sites were observed in patients with type 1 diabetes, implying thymic rearrangement abnormalities. PCR may preferentially amplify shorter templates, but because patient and control samples were amplified and corrected together, any resulting skew would affect both groups equally. Because the HLA sub-analyses included only small numbers of individuals, any influence of HLA type on TCRB rearrangement was left unresolved. Because cDNA rather than genomic DNA was sequenced, highly expressing activated cells could have been over-represented, although no difference in activation and CD3 levels was found between groups. The naive, central memory and regulatory TCRB repertoires appeared to resemble one another more closely among patients than among healthy donors.

From each donor, a single peripheral blood sample of 95 to 150 mL on average was drawn into heparinised tubes. A BD FACSAria II and a panel including CD45RO, CCR7, CD25, CD127, CD95 and CD27 were used to sort naive, central memory, regulatory and stem cell-like memory CD4+ T cells. A purity above 98% was achieved for all sorted populations. Right away, PBMCs were isolated by Lymphoprep density gradient centrifugation and were stained directly, with no culture step. So that batch effects would be minimized, each experiment stained and sorted samples in pairs, pairing one healthy donor with one patient. To note about this clone: It has no known antigen specificity. No per-base quality is available; no much larger clone lies one base away.

The germline V gene sets CDR1 to SGDLS and CDR2 to YYNGEE. The germline V end is reduced by 3 bases and the J end by 5 bases; junction bases left unmatched: 4. The CDR3 spans 15 residues, from the cysteine through the phenylalanine. Just the 45-base CDR3 DNA is kept, in frame starting at base 1. The entire amount of isolated RNA was reverse transcribed using the High Capacity cDNA Reverse Transcription Kit, so the sequenced TCRB transcripts were expressed ones. Deep immunoSEQ sequencing was performed on naive, central memory and regulatory T cell samples, with an average of around 3.4 million total reads per sample. Sorted cells were lysed in RLT buffer and RNA was extracted with DNase-treated RNeasy Micro or Mini kits, depending on cell number. Each cell subset was processed on its own to prevent cross-contamination, while patient and healthy donor samples were processed together. TCRB sequences were amplified from cDNA with the immunoSEQ multiplex PCR, producing 87-bp fragments spanning the CDR3 region. Amplicons were sequenced on the Illumina HiSeq platform. In the paper's pipeline: Synthetic template baselines were used to correct PCR bias computationally, reads within Hamming distance 2 were collapsed, and singletons that could not be merged were discarded. Reads were aligned to IMGT to assign V, D and J genes, CDR3 length, and insertions or deletions at six rearrangement sites. Clonotype counts were normalized to sorted cell number within each subset before computing true diversity and Gini coefficients with the tcR R package. The overlap coefficient, calculated on TCRB nucleotide sequences, was used to measure repertoire sharing. As a proxy for the pre-selection repertoire, out-of-frame TCRB sequences from naive cells were analyzed. Not all clones reach the TCRdb copy of this immuneACCESS table, which keeps in-frame sequences only. Checked studies attribute under half of the gap to unresolved V genes and leave the rest unexplained. V and J calls and clone size are given by that table; D and trimming were obtained from the DNA. The sample includes about 620,000 clones, with less than 20% observed a single time. Clones ranked in the top ten supply approximately 0.087% of the sample.

This TCR came from a man aged 18 to 29 in good health. The sequence is built from TRBV9 and TRBJ2-7, with 14 bases matching TRBD2. Sequenced: naive CD4+ T cells from blood. The cell subset or site tag for this specimen amounts to: true naive CD4+ T cells. Here is the DNA: TGTGCCAGCAGCGCAGGACTAGCGGGAGGACACGAGCAGTACTTC. Its amino acids are CASSAGLAGGHEQYF.